The entry below gives a single TCR beta chain sequence along with its context. The antigen this receptor binds is unknown. Per-nucleotide qualities are absent, and no much larger clonotype sits a single base away. The data originate from a study of CD8 T cells in Susac syndrome (dated by TCRdb to between 2019 and 2020). At the level of the whole study: Repertoire sequencing was used to test whether CD8+ T cell activation and differentiation in Susac syndrome was antigen driven. Clonality of the CD8+ T cell repertoire was compared between about a dozen healthy donors, about 14 Susac syndrome patients and around 15 multiple sclerosis patients. General conclusions and limits of the study: The TCR sequencing and HLA analysis was acknowledged to have included a relatively small number of individuals.

Peripheral blood CD8+ and CD4+ T cells from healthy donors, Susac syndrome patients and multiple sclerosis patients were profiled by high-throughput TCR beta sequencing. The multiple sclerosis controls were treatment-naive patients whose relapsing-remitting disease, either stable or active, fulfilled the revised McDonald criteria. Bulk CD8+ and CD4+ T cells were purified by magnetic negative isolation, while CD8+ TEMRA cells were enriched using FACS. Blood was collected in EDTA tubes and processed within 24 hours, with PBMCs isolated through density gradient centrifugation. PBMCs intended for TCR sequencing were cryopreserved in liquid nitrogen and thawed later in a water bath at 37 degrees C. Purity of sorted or isolated CD4+, CD8+ and CD8+ TEMRA cells was at least 90%. The V and J ends are trimmed by 1 base and 4 bases, leaving 14 bases between them. The CDR3, from cysteine to phenylalanine, totals 15 residues. CDR3 DNA is the only sequence kept; it has 45 bases, read in frame from the first base. The germline V gene encodes CDR1 MDHEN and CDR2 SYDVKM.

RNA was extracted with the RNeasy kit and roughly 0.5 to 1 ug was reverse transcribed using random hexamers. The immunoSEQ multiplex PCR assay, covering 54 Vbeta and 13 Jbeta segments, was used to amplify TCR beta CDR3 regions. To correct PCR amplification bias, a synthetic template baseline was used for both primer optimization and computational correction. Regarding the original processing steps: Reads were assigned to V, D and J genes according to IMGT and analyzed in immunoSEQ Analyzer, with only productive sequences retained. Clonality was computed as one minus Shannon entropy normalized by log2 of the number of productive unique sequences. Public and private clones were assessed among the 100 most prevalent clones of each patient and control. Susac-specific clones were defined as absent from healthy and MS cohorts, over a thousand published viral clones and other ImmuneACCESS disease sequences. TCRdb trimmed public reads at Q25 via fastp, called clones via MiXCR and kept in-frame beta chains. Each CDR3 protein gets just one entry, which takes the most common genes and DNA from the rows behind it. The V and J calls were determined by TCRdb, not by the authors. The sample table holds about 150,000 distinct CDR3 sequences, of which over 95% were seen once. About 0.15% of the sample rests with the top ten.

The receptor comes from a human donor with multiple sclerosis. The sequence links TRBV28 to TRBJ2-7; the D match is possibly TRBD1 or TRBD2, with 5 bases aligned in each. The specimen sequenced was CD8+ T cells from PBMCs. The DNA is TGTGCCAGCAGTTTATCGGGGCAGGTCCAGTACGAGCAGTACTTC. It translates as CASSLSGQVQYEQYF.